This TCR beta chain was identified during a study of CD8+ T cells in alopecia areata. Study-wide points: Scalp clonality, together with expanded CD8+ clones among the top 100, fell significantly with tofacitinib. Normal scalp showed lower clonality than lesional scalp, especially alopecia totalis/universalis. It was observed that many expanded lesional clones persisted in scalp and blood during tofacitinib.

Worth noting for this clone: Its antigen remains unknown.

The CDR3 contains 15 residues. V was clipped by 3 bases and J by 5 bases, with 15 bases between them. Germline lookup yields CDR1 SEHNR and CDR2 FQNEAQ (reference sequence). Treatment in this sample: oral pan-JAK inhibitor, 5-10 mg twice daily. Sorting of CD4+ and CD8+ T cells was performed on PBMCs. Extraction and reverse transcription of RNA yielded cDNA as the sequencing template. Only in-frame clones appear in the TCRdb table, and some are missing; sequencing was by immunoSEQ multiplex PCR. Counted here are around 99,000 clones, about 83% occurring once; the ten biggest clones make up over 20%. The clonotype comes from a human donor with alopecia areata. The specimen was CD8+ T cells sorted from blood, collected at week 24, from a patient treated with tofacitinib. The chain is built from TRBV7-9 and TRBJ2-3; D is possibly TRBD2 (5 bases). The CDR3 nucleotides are TGTGCCAGCAGCTTCCTCTTGAGGGCGGGAGATACGCAGTATTTT. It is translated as CASSFLLRAGDTQYF.